These 13 T cell receptor beta chains were sequenced from one sample in a study of blood T cells in healthy people across ages. The authors ran a second PCR of 7 to 11 cycles using a sample-barcoded 5' primer and a J-beta primer mix. TCRdb reprocessed the 5' RACE reads via MiXCR and lists one record per CDR3 protein. The sample lists approximately 780,000 distinct CDR3 sequences; 20% to 30% were seen once. The same specimen was also included in a second study, on T cells of mothers and their children.

The sequencing input was blood. All receptors derive from a boy younger than 18 in good health.

This chain uses TRBV6-4 with TRBJ1-5, with D possibly matching TRBD1 (5 bases). CDR3 length: 14 residues. The germline CDR1 and CDR2 sequences are MRHNA and SNTAGT. The germline V and J ends were trimmed by 3 bases and 4 bases, with 10 bases remaining between them. CDR3 amino acids: CASSERDGNQPQHF. The CDR3 DNA reads as TGTGCCAGCAGTGAGCGGGACGGTAATCAGCCCCAGCATTTT.

This clonotype has a handful of counts. This chain connects TRBV7-9 to TRBJ1-2, with 8 positions matching TRBD1. The germline gives CDR1 SEHNR, CDR2 FQNEAQ (reference sequence). V lost 5 bases and J lost 4; bases outside the gene matches: 9. The CDR3 contains 15 residues. DNA of the CDR3: TGTGCCAGCAGCGGCGGACAGGGTATACTCTATGGCTACACCTTC. It encodes CASSGGQGILYGYTF.

The chain carries TRBV18 and TRBJ2-7; D may be TRBD2 (6 bases). The germline gives CDR1 KGHSH, CDR2 LQKENI. CDR3 size: 14 residues. The V end lost 3 bases, the J end lost 3 bases, and 12 bases lay between the germline ends. DNA for the CDR3: TGTGCCAGCTCACCGGCGGGGTCCTTCTACGAGCAGTACTTC. It specifies CASSPAGSFYEQYF.

As for this clonotype: One junction end disagrees with the germline gene, perhaps due to a read error. The V call is TRBV7-3, the J call TRBJ2-5; D could derive from TRBD1 or TRBD2 (6 bases each). CDR3 length: 15 amino acids. Germline V gene sequence: CDR1 SGHTA, CDR2 FQGTGA. The CDR3 coding sequence is TGTGCCAGCAGCATAACACCCGGGGGCGGAGAGACCCAGTACTTC. Encoded protein: CASSITPGGGETQYF.

This clonotype was counted only a few times. The chain links TRBV20-1 to TRBJ1-4; tentatively, D is TRBD1 (5 bases). Deletions cut 2 bases from V and 10 bases from J, with 17 bases between. This CDR3 spans 14 amino acids. CDR1 is DFQATT and CDR2 is SNEGSKA in the germline V gene (reference sequence). This chain's CDR3 is CSARSKGEGVKLFF. CDR3 bases: TGCAGTGCTAGATCTAAAGGTGAAGGGGTAAAACTGTTTTTT.

CDR3 nucleotides: TGTGCCAGCAGTTTATACACTAGCGGGGATGAGACCCAGTACTTC. Translation: CASSLYTSGDETQYF. V and J are TRBV28 and TRBJ2-5; 10 bases are a match to TRBD2. The CDR3 extends over 15 amino acids. Germline CDR1 is MDHEN and CDR2 is SYDVKM. Unmatched junction bases numbered 4, after V lost 1 base and J lost 5 bases.

This rearrangement joins TRBV25-1 to TRBJ2-5; D gene unclear. Germline assignment: CDR1 MGHDK and CDR2 SYGVNS. The CDR3 contains 14 residues. Trimming took off 5 bases at V and 5 bases at J, with 15 bases between the two ends. CDR3 sequence (DNA): TGTGCCAGCAGTCCCCGGACCGCTGGGGAGACCCAGTACTTC. This translates into CASSPRTAGETQYF.

The chain employs TRBV7-3 and TRBJ2-7, with TRBD2 as a possible D gene (5 bases). This CDR3 spans 13 amino acids. Between the trimmed V and J ends, which lost 5 bases and 5 bases, there was a span of 13 bases. CDR1 and CDR2 (germline): SGHTA, FQGTGA. CDR3 nucleotides: TGTGCCAGCAGCCCCTCCCGGACTCACGAGCAGTACTTC. Its translation: CASSPSRTHEQYF.

The V call is TRBV6-4, the J call TRBJ2-5; D is unclear. The V end was cut by 7 bases, the J end by 1 base, with 16 bases between. The CDR3 is 15 residues long. In germline, CDR1 is MRHNA, CDR2 SNTAGT. The CDR3 DNA is TGTGCCAGCACTGCGGCCCCCCGGGCCCAAGAGACCCAGTACTTC. Its translation is CASTAAPRAQETQYF.

This clonotype was detected once. One base away lies a much larger clone, so this may be a sequencing read error. The rearrangement links TRBV20-1 to TRBJ2-7; D perhaps matches TRBD2 (5 bases). Germline CDR1 is DFQATT and CDR2 is SNEGSKA (reference sequence). The germline V and J ends were trimmed by 3 bases and 7 bases, with 25 bases remaining between them. The CDR3 runs 16 residues. CDR3 amino acids: CSASLLGWFQGGEQYF. CDR3 coding DNA: TGCAGTGCTAGTTTGCTTGGGTGGTTTCAAGGCGGGGAGCAGTACTTC.

This clonotype came up a few times. V and J are TRBV25-1 and TRBJ2-1; 10 bases are shared with TRBD2. The V gene end was trimmed by 3 bases and the J gene end by 0 bases; junction bases not matched to a gene: 5. Per the germline V gene, CDR1 is MGHDK and CDR2 is SYGVNS. The CDR3 sequence is 17 residues long. In DNA form, the CDR3 reads TGTGCCAGCAGTGATGTAGCGGGGGGTAACTCCTACAATGAGCAGTTCTTC. Translation: CASSDVAGGNSYNEQFF.

V and J are TRBV20-1 and TRBJ2-1; the D is unclear. The CDR3 runs to 15 residues. Trimming left V 0 bases short and J 3 bases short, with 12 bases between. CDR1 is DFQATT and CDR2 is SNEGSKA in the germline V gene (reference sequence). The CDR3 DNA is TGCAGTGCTAGAGATCCGGGTGTTATCTACAATGAGCAGTTCTTC. Residues: CSARDPGVIYNEQFF.

This clonotype has just a few counts. Sequence at one end of the junction differs from germline and may be a read error. The rearrangement joins TRBV12-3 or TRBV12-4 to TRBJ1-2; D unclear. The CDR3 consists of 12 residues. CDR3: CASTTGSYDYTF. CDR3 sequence (DNA): TGTGCCAGCACCACCGGTAGCTATGACTACACCTTC.